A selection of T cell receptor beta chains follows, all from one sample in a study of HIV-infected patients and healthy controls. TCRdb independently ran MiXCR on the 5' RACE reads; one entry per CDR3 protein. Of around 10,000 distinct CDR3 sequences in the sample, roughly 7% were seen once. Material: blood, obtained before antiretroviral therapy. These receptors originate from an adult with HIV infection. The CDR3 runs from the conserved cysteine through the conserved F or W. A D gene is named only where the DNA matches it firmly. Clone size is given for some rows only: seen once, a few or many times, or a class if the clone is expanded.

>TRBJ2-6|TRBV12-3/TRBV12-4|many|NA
TGCGCCGTGAGGCGCGGGGCCAACGTCCTGACTTTC
CAVRRGANVLTF
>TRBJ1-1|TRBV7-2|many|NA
TGTGCCAGCAGCCGGTCAATTGGACAGCATCCCACCAAAAACACTGAAGCTTTCTTT
CASSRSIGQHPTKNTEAFF
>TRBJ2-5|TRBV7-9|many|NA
TGTGCCAGCAGCTTCGGGCCCCAGCAGACCCAGTACTTC
CASSFGPQQTQYF
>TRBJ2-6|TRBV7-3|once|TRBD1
TGTGCCAGCAGCTTAGGGACAGGGGCAGTCCTGACTTTC
CASSLGTGAVLTF
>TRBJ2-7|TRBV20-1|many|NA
TGCAGTGCTAGAGGGGGGGCCCTGAACGAGCAGTACTTC
CSARGGALNEQYF
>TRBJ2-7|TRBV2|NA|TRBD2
TGTGCCAGCGGGGGCCTCGGGACTAGCGGACCCTACGAGCAGTACTTC
CASGGLGTSGPYEQYF
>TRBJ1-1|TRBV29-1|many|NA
TGCAGCGTGAAGCTGACGGGGAACACTGAAGCTTTCTTT
CSVKLTGNTEAFF
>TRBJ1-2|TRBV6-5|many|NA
TGTGCCAGCAGCCACGGGGGTAGTAACTATGGCTACACCTTC
CASSHGGSNYGYTF
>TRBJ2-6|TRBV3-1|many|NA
TGTGCCAGCAGCCCCTTCCCATTTCGTGGAACTGGGGCCAACGTCCTGACTTTC
CASSPFPFRGTGANVLTF
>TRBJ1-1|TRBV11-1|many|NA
TGTGCCAGCAGCCCCCCTTGGGTTGGATCAGAGAACACTGAAGCTTTCTTT
CASSPPWVGSENTEAFF
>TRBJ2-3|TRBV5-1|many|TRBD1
TGCGCCAGCAGGAATGGACAGGGATCATTTTCAGATACGCAGTATTTT
CASRNGQGSFSDTQYF
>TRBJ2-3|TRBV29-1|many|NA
TGCAGCGTTGAGATACTAGTGACAGATACGCAGTATTTT
CSVEILVTDTQYF
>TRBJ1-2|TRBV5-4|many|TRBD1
TGTGCCAGCAGCCCCGACAGGGAATTCTACACCTTC
CASSPDREFYTF
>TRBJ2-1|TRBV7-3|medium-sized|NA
TGTGCCAGCAGCTTAATAGCGTCAGGGGGGAGGAATGAGCAGTTCTTC
CASSLIASGGRNEQFF
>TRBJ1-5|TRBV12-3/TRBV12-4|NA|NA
TGTGCCAGCCCTAGGGGGGCAGGTAGAGGTCAGCCCCAGCATTTT
CASPRGAGRGQPQHF
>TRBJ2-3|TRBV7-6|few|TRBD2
TGTGCCAGCAGCTTAAACAGCGGGGGCACAGATACGCAGTATTTT
CASSLNSGGTDTQYF
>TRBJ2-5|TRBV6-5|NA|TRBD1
TGTGCCAGCAGTTACCAATTCGGGACAGGGAGGGAGACCCAGTACTTC
CASSYQFGTGRETQYF
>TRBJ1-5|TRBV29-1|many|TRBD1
TGCAGCGCACGGGACAGCCTCAATCAGCCCCAGCATTTT
CSARDSLNQPQHF
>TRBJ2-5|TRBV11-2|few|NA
TGTGCCAGCAGCTTTTTAAATGAGACCCAGTACTTC
CASSFLNETQYF
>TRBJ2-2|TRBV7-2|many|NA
TGTGCCAGCAGCCCCGGGGGCACCGGGGAGCTGTTTTTT
CASSPGGTGELFF
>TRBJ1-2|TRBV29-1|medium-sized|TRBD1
TGCAGCGTTGACGGGACAGGGGAGGACTATGGCTACACCTTC
CSVDGTGEDYGYTF
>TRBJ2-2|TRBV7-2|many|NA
TGTGCCAGCAGCCGGGCGAGGGAGGCCGGGGAGCTGTTTTTT
CASSRAREAGELFF
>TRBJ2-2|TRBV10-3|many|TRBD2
TGTGCCATCAGTGAGCCGCCCGGAGGGGGAGCGGGGGTTCGGGACGGGGAGCTGTTTTTT
CAISEPPGGGAGVRDGELFF
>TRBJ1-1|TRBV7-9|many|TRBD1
TGTGCCAGCAGCTTCCGGGACAGGATACCTGAAGCTTTCTTT
CASSFRDRIPEAFF
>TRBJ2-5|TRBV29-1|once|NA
TGCAGCGTGTTGGTAAAAAGAACAGAAGAGACCCAGTACTTC
CSVLVKRTEETQYF
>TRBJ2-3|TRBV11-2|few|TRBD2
TGTGCCAGCAGCCTTACACCTGGACTAGCTAGGGCAGATACGCAGTATTTT
CASSLTPGLARADTQYF
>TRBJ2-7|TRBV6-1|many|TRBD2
TGTGCCAGCAGTCCTCGGTCGCGGGGGGACTACGAGCAGTACTTC
CASSPRSRGDYEQYF
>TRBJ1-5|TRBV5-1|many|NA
TGCGCCAGCAGCTTGGGGGGAGCTAGCAATCAGCCCCAGCATTTT
CASSLGGASNQPQHF
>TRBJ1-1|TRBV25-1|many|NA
TGTGCCAGCAGTATGAACACTGAAGCTTTCTTT
CASSMNTEAFF
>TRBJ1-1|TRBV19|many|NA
TGTGCCAGTAGTATTAATGGGAACACTGAAGCTTTCTTT
CASSINGNTEAFF
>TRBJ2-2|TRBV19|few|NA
TGTGCCAGTAGTGACACCACCGGGGAGCTGTTTTTT
CASSDTTGELFF
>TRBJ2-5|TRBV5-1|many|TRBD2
TGCGCCAGCAGCTGGACGCGGGGGGGCGGCGGAGAGACCCAGTACTTC
CASSWTRGGGGETQYF
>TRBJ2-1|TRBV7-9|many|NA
TGTGCCAGCAGCTTAGGGGCGGGTCCAAATGAGCAGTTCTTC
CASSLGAGPNEQFF
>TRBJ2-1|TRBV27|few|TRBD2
TGTGCCAGCAGGGGACTAGCGGGGCGAAATGAGCAGTTCTTC
CASRGLAGRNEQFF
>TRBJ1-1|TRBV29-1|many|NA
TGCAGCGTGACTACCGGGTCCTCTGAAGCTTTCTTT
CSVTTGSSEAFF
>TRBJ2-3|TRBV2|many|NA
TGTGCCGGGTCGAAGGGAGATACGCAGTATTTT
CAGSKGDTQYF
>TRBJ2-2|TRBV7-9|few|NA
TGTGCCAGCAGCCCCCGTGGGGCCGGGGAGCTGTTTTTT
CASSPRGAGELFF
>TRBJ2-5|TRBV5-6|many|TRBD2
TGTGCCAGCAGCATTAGCGGGGGGGCAGAGACCCAGTACTTC
CASSISGGAETQYF
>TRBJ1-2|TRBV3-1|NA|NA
TGTGCCAGCAGCCTTCGAGTCAGCGGCGGCTACACCTTC
CASSLRVSGGYTF
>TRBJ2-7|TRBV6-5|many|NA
TGTGCCAGCAGTTACCGGAGGGACAGTACCTACGAGCAGTACTTC
CASSYRRDSTYEQYF
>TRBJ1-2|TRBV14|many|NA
TGTGCCAGCAGCCAAGAACAGGGATTCTATGGCTACACCTTC
CASSQEQGFYGYTF
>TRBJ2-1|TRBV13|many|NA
TGTGCCAGCAGCCCTACTAGCTGGGGATACAATGAGCAGTTCTTC
CASSPTSWGYNEQFF
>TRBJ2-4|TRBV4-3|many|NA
TGCGCCAGCAGCCAGGCCCCGGACCGTGGGAACATTCAGTACTTC
CASSQAPDRGNIQYF
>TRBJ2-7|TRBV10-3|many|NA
TGTGCCATCAGTGGCCTAGGCAGGGGCTACGAGCAGTACTTC
CAISGLGRGYEQYF
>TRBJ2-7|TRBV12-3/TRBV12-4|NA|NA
TGTGCCAGCAGTCGTGACATCACCTACGAGCAGTACTTC
CASSRDITYEQYF
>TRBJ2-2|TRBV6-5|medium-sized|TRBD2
TGTGCCAGCACCGAGCGGGGGCTTAACACCGGGGAGCTGTTTTTT
CASTERGLNTGELFF